The 11 T cell receptor beta chains below all came from one sample that was sequenced in a study of blood T cells in healthy people across ages. Then a second PCR, running roughly 7 to 11 cycles, was carried out with a sample-barcoded 5' primer and a J-beta primer mix. MiXCR, applied by TCRdb to the 5' RACE reads, yields one record per CDR3 protein. The sample lists 1.5 million to 2 million distinct CDR3 sequences, around half seen once, with over 2% in the top ten. The sequencing input was blood. All receptors derive from a middle-aged woman in good health.

V and J are TRBV12-3 or TRBV12-4 and TRBJ1-5; possibly TRBD1 for D (5 bases). The CDR3 has 13 amino acids. The V end was cut by 7 bases, the J end by 4 bases, with 11 bases between. CDR3 region: CASTGRKNQPQHF. Written as DNA, the CDR3 is TGTGCCAGCACGGGACGGAAAAATCAGCCCCAGCATTTT.

This rearrangement joins TRBV4-3 to TRBJ1-4; 7 bases agree with TRBD1. Per the germline V gene, CDR1 is LGHNA and CDR2 is YSLEER. V trimming: 1 base; J trimming: 0 bases; junction bases outside the gene matches: 5. CDR3 length equals 17 residues. DNA of the CDR3: TGCGCCAGCAGCCAAGGACCCGGGACAGCAACTAATGAAAAACTGTTTTTT. It specifies CASSQGPGTATNEKLFF.

The chain employs TRBV20-1 and TRBJ2-4; 10 positions match TRBD1. With the DNA end fitting TRBJ2-7 better, the J assignment may be wrong. The CDR3 has 13 amino acids. The germline V gene has CDR1 DFQATT and CDR2 SNEGSKA (reference sequence). The chain's CDR3 is CSAWDRGTYEQYF. The DNA of the CDR3 is TGCAGTGCTTGGGACAGGGGCACCTACGAGCAGTACTTC.

This clonotype was picked up one time. This chain joins TRBV7-9 and TRBJ2-1; D gene ambiguous. CDR1 is SEHNR and CDR2 is FQNEAQ in the germline V gene (reference sequence). This CDR3 comprises 14 residues. V gave up 0 bases and J gave up 8 bases, with 11 bases separating them. CDR3 residues: CASSLAGHEDEQFF. The CDR3 coding sequence is TGTGCCAGCAGCTTAGCAGGTCACGAGGATGAGCAGTTCTTC. Full variable domain (rest looked up from reference TRBV7-9 and TRBJ2-1): DTGVSQNPRHKITKRGQNVTFRCDPISEHNRLYWYRQTLGQGPEFLTYFQNEAQLEKSRLLSDRFSAERPKGSFSTLEIQRTEQGDSAMYLCASSLAGHEDEQFFGPGTRLTVL.

The V call is TRBV29-1, the J call TRBJ2-5, with D hard to call. The CDR3 extends over 11 amino acids. Trimming took 2 bases from V and 5 from J, leaving 6 bases between them. Germline V lookup: CDR1 SQVTM, CDR2 ANQGSEA. CDR3 bases: TGCAGCGTTGAACAGTTCGAGACCCAGTACTTC. It codes for CSVEQFETQYF.

This chain joins TRBV20-1 and TRBJ2-3; weak D call: TRBD1 (5 bases). Deletions cut 2 bases from V and 6 bases from J, with 12 bases between. The CDR3 length is 13 residues. The germline V gene encodes CDR1 DFQATT and CDR2 SNEGSKA (reference sequence). Here the CDR3 DNA reads TGCAGTGCTAGACTATCAGGGTCCGATACGCAGTATTTT. As protein: CSARLSGSDTQYF.

The rearrangement joins TRBV7-2 to TRBJ2-4, with a weak D call TRBD1 (7 bases). The end of the DNA is better explained by TRBJ2-5, so the J call may be wrong. The CDR3 totals 12 residues. Germline CDR1 and CDR2: SGHTA and FQGNSA. CDR3 loop: CASGGDSQTQYF. For the CDR3, the DNA is TGTGCCAGCGGCGGGGACAGTCAGACCCAGTACTTC.

V is TRBV6-6 and J is TRBJ1-1; D not resolved. This CDR3 comprises 16 residues. V was shortened by 2 bases and J by 0 bases, with 13 bases between the two germline ends. Germline V gives CDR1 MNHNY, CDR2 SVGAGI (reference sequence). The CDR3 sequence is CASSYLPETLNTEAFF. In DNA form, the CDR3 reads TGTGCCAGCAGTTACCTTCCCGAGACCCTGAACACTGAAGCTTTCTTT.

This clonotype occurred a few times. The V and J genes are TRBV20-1 and TRBJ2-7, with 9 bases identical to TRBD1. The assigned J gene may be wrong: the sequence end matches TRBJ2-5 better. The germline gives CDR1 DFQATT, CDR2 SNEGSKA (reference sequence). This CDR3 spans 13 amino acids. The CDR3 is CSAQQGAHETQYF. The CDR3 region has the DNA TGCAGTGCTCAACAGGGGGCCCACGAGACCCAGTACTTC.

This clonotype was seen only a few times. V gene TRBV20-1 combines with J gene TRBJ2-4; 12 bases line up with TRBD2. Trimming at V came to 2 bases and at J to 8 bases, leaving 4 bases not matched to a gene. CDR1 and CDR2 from the germline V gene are DFQATT and SNEGSKA (reference sequence). The CDR3 extends over 14 amino acids. The CDR3 DNA follows: TGCAGTGCTAGAAGCGCTAGCGGGGGGGACATTCAGTACTTC. Amino acid sequence: CSARSASGGDIQYF.

The chain couples TRBV4-1 to TRBJ1-1; D gene ambiguous. This CDR3 contains 14 residues. Per the germline V gene, CDR1 is MGHRA and CDR2 is YSYEKL. Trimming removed 8 bases at V and 1 base at J, with 14 bases between. In DNA form, the CDR3 reads TGCGCCAGCCACGCCCGACTTAAGAACACTGAAGCTTTCTTT. Amino acid sequence: CASHARLKNTEAFF.